The source of this TCR beta chain is a study of CD8 T cells in ankylosing spondylitis (dated by TCRdb to 2016 to 2017). As for the study more broadly: To find TCR variants linked to disease, the study profiled T cell receptor beta repertoires in ankylosing spondylitis patients and healthy donors. Peripheral blood was sampled, and synovial fluid was also collected from ankylosing spondylitis patients. The whole study cohort included about a hundred healthy donors and about two dozen ankylosing spondylitis patients.

Comments on this clonotype: Its antigen is still unknown. No clone much larger than this one lies a single base away; base qualities are absent.

The run used an Illumina HiSeq 2500. Quantitative 5'-RACE with molecular barcodes was used to prepare TCR beta libraries. The authors processed their data as follows. Disease-linked TCR variants were identified with a new computational method built on a probabilistic model of VDJ rearrangement. TCRdb reanalyzed the raw reads on its own, using fastp at Q25 for trimming and MiXCR for clone calling, and kept in-frame beta chains. Each record represents a unique CDR3 protein, reported with the most common genes and DNA among its rows. TCRdb, not the original authors, processed these V and J calls. Counted in this sample were about 540,000 distinct CDR3 sequences; roughly 13% of them appeared once. The leading ten clones occupy about 6.5% of the sample. Inclusive of the bounding cysteine and phenylalanine, the CDR3 is 19 residues long. Here the CDR3 DNA is all that survives: 57 bases in frame from base 1. V is pruned by 0 bases and J by 4 bases, leaving 14 bases of the junction without a gene match. The germline V gene specifies MNHNS as CDR1 and SASEGT as CDR2.

Broad study findings and their caveats: Some of the motif variants had been reported before in the synovial fluid and blood of reactive arthritis patients, a finding that suggests common disease-initiation mechanisms. The disease-linked clones were reported to be significantly enriched in matched synovial fluid samples from ankylosing spondylitis patients. Blood from ankylosing spondylitis patients appeared to be characterized by a TCR beta motif composed of eight highly homologous amino acid variants. A CD8+ phenotype was shown by the disease-linked clones, which were found at relatively low frequencies in peripheral blood.

The chain is encoded by TRBV6-1 joined to TRBJ1-1; the junction holds 10 bases that match TRBD1. The clonotype was recovered from a male donor with ankylosing spondylitis. The sample consisted of blood, either unsorted or a sorted T cell fraction (not recorded which). The CDR3 here reads CASSEALPGGTGVSTEAFF. The sequenced DNA: TGTGCCAGCAGTGAAGCGCTCCCGGGCGGGACAGGGGTGAGCACTGAAGCTTTCTTT.